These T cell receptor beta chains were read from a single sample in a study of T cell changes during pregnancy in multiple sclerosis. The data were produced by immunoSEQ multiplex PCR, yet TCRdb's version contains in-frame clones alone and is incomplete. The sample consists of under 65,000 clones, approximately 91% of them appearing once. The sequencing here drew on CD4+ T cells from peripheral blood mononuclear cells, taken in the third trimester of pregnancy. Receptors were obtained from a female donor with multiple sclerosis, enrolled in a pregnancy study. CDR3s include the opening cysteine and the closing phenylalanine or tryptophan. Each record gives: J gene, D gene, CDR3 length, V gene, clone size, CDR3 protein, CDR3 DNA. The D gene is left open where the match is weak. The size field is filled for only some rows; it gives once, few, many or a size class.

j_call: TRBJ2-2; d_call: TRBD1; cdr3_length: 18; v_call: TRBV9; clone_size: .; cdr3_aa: CASSFRAGTGARTGELFF; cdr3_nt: TGTGCCAGCAGCTTTCGTGCCGGGACAGGGGCGCGCACCGGGGAGCTGTTTTTT
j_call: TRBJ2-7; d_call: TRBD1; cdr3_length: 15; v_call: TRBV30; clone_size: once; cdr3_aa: CAWSAPGQVTYEQYF; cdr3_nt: TGTGCCTGGAGTGCGCCGGGACAGGTTACCTACGAGCAGTACTTC
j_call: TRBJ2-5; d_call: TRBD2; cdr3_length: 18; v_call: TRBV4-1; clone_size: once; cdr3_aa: CASSQVLGSGGAGGTQYF; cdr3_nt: TGCGCCAGCAGCCAAGTATTAGGAAGCGGGGGGGCAGGCGGGACCCAGTACTTC
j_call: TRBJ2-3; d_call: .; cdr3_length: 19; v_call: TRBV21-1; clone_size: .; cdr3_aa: CASSKERTSGPVSTDTQYF; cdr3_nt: TGTGCCAGCAGCAAAGAAAGGACTAGTGGACCTGTTTCCACAGATACGCAGTATTTT
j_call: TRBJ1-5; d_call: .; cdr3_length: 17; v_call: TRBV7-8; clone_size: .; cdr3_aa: CASSTPFRARGNQPQHF; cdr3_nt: TGTGCCAGCAGCACCCCATTCAGGGCCCGCGGCAATCAGCCCCAGCATTTT
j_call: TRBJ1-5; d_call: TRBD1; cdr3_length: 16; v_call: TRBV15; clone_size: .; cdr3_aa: CATSRGSGQGNQPQHF; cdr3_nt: TGTGCCACCAGCAGAGGATCGGGACAGGGGAATCAGCCCCAGCATTTT
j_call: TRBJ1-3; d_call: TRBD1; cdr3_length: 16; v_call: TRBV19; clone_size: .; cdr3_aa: CASSAATGGSGNTIYF; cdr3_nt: TGTGCCAGTAGTGCCGCGACAGGGGGCTCTGGAAACACCATATATTTT
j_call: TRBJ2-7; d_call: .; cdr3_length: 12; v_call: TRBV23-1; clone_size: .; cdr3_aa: CASSDRPNEQYF; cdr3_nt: TGCGCCAGCTCCGACAGGCCCAACGAGCAGTACTTC
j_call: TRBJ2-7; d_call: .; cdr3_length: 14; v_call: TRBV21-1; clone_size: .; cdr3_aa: CASSNHRGNYEQYF; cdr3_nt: TGTGCCAGCAGCAATCACAGGGGCAACTACGAGCAGTACTTC
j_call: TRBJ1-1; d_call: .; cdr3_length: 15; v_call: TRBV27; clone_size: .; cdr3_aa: CASSLFPRGNTEAFF; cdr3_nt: TGTGCCAGCAGTTTATTCCCCAGGGGGAACACTGAAGCTTTCTTT
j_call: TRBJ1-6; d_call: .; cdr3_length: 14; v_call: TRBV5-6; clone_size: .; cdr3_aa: CASSLARANSPLHF; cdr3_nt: TGTGCCAGCAGCTTGGCCAGGGCGAATTCACCCCTCCACTTT
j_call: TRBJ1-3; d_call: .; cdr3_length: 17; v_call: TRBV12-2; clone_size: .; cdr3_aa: CASRFNREGSSGNTIYF; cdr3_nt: TGTGCAAGTCGCTTCAACCGGGAGGGGAGCTCTGGAAACACCATATATTTT
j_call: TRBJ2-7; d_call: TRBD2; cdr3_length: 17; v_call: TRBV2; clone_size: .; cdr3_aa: CASSENIGLVGPYEQYF; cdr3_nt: TGTGCCAGCAGTGAGAATATTGGACTAGTTGGCCCCTACGAGCAGTACTTC
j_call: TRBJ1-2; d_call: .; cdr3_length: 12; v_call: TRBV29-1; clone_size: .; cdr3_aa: CSVQRSNYGYTF; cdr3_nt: TGCAGCGTTCAGAGGTCTAACTATGGCTACACCTTC
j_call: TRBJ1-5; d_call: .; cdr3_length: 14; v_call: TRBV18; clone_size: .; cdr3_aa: CASSPGVSNQPQHF; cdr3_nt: TGTGCCAGCTCACCCGGGGTGAGCAATCAGCCCCAGCATTTT
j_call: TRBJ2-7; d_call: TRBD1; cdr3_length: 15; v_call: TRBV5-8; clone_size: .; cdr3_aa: CASSFPGQGAGEQYF; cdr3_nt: TGTGCCAGCAGCTTCCCGGGACAGGGGGCCGGCGAGCAGTACTTC
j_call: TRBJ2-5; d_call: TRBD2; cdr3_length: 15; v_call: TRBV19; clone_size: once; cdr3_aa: CASSRASGFQETQYF; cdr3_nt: TGTGCCAGTAGTAGGGCTAGCGGGTTCCAAGAGACCCAGTACTTC
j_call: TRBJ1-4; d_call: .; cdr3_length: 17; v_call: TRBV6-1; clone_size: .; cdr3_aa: CASSGGRSFATNEKLFF; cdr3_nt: TGTGCCAGCAGTGGAGGTAGATCTTTTGCAACTAATGAAAAACTGTTTTTT
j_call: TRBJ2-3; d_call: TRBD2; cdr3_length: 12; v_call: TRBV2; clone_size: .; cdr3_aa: CAGTSAGDTQYF; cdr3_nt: TGTGCCGGGACTAGCGCGGGAGATACGCAGTATTTT
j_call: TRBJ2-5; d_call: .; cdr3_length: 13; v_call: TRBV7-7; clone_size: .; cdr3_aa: CASSLGAGETQYF; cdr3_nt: TGTGCTAGCAGCTTGGGGGCTGGGGAGACCCAGTACTTC
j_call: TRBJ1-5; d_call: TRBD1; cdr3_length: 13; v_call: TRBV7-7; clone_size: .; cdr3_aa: CASSLDRNQPQHF; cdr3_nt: TGTGCTAGCAGCTTGGACAGGAATCAGCCCCAGCATTTT
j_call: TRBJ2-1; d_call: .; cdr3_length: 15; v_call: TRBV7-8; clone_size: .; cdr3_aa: CASRGTGTDYNEQFF; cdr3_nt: TGTGCCAGCAGGGGCACCGGGACTGATTACAATGAGCAGTTCTTC
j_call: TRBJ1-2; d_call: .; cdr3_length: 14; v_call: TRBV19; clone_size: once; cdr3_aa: CATGQGLRDYGYTF; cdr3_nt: TGTGCCACTGGTCAGGGCCTGAGAGACTATGGCTACACCTTC
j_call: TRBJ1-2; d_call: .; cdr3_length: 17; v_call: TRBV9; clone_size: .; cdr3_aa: CASSVENNRRINYGYTF; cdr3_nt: TGTGCCAGCAGCGTAGAGAATAATAGGCGGATTAACTATGGCTACACCTTC
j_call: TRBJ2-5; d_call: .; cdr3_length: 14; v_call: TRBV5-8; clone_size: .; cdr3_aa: CASSSPRETETQYF; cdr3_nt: TGTGCCAGCAGCTCACCCCGGGAGACAGAGACCCAGTACTTC
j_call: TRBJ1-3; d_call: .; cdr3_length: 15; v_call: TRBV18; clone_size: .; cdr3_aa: CASSSSGSSGNTIYF; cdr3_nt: TGTGCCAGCTCATCCTCAGGAAGCTCTGGAAACACCATATATTTT